This note documents a single TCR beta chain sequence. This sample stems from a study of T cell changes during pregnancy in multiple sclerosis. The repertoire was sequenced with immunoSEQ multiplex PCR; TCRdb's copy has only in-frame clones and lacks some. The sample consists of tens of thousands of clones, approximately 91% of them appearing once. This receptor was identified in a female donor with multiple sclerosis, enrolled in a pregnancy study. This specimen consisted of peripheral blood, obtained in the third trimester of pregnancy.

The CDR3 DNA reads TGCGCCAGCAGCGGAGGGGACTTTTCCTACGAGCAGTACTTC. Its translation is CASSGGDFSYEQYF. The chain joins TRBV5-1 to TRBJ2-7; TRBD2 might be the D (6 bases). This CDR3 region has 14 residues. Germline V gives CDR1 SGHRS, CDR2 YFSETQ. Between the trimmed V and J ends, which lost 4 bases and 1 base, there was a span of 12 bases. The complete variable domain, with remaining parts taken from reference TRBV5-1 and TRBJ2-7, reads KAGVTQTPRYLIKTRGQQVTLSCSPISGHRSVSWYQQTPGQGLQFLFEYFSETQRNKGNFPGRFSGRQFSNSRSEMNVSTLELGDSALYLCASSGGDFSYEQYFGPGTRLTVT.